The T cell receptor (beta chain) described here comes from a study of blood T cells in healthy people across ages. Study overall: Template switching recovered approximately one barcoded beta molecule for every two T cells.

V gave up 1 base and J gave up 4 bases, with 12 bases separating them. Germline CDR1 reads SGHTA; CDR2 reads FQGNSA. The CDR3 runs 15 residues. The use of a sample-barcoded 5' primer and a J-beta primer mix characterized a second PCR of about 7 to 12 cycles. Using its own MiXCR run on the 5' RACE reads, TCRdb lists one record per CDR3 protein. This repertoire shows roughly 900,000 distinct CDR3 sequences, 29% found once; its top ten account for approximately 15%. At least ten counts were recorded for this clonotype. Its antigen is unidentified. Study-wide points: It was not possible, with unsorted PBMCs, to conclusively compare naive and antigen-experienced cells.

In each sample, at least 7 million PBMCs were isolated. Per sample, no less than 5 micrograms of total RNA were extracted. The TCR comes from a woman at least 80 years old in good health. The specimen was blood. The chain carries TRBV7-2 and TRBJ2-3; unclear D gene. The CDR3 region is CASSLVNKGSDTQYF. DNA of the CDR3: TGTGCCAGCAGCTTAGTAAACAAGGGATCAGATACGCAGTATTTT.